This T cell receptor beta chain was documented in a study of blood T cell repertoires in COVID-19. In the study overall: From the United States, Italy and Spain came samples of acute and convalescent COVID-19.

How the authors handled the data: Estimation of nucleated cell counts was performed using reference gene primer amplification. The data were produced by immunoSEQ multiplex PCR, yet TCRdb's version contains in-frame clones alone and is incomplete. The DNA was the basis for D and trimming; V, J and clone size are from that table. The sample lists about 300,000 clones, more than 80% seen once, with around 1.1% in the top ten. Participant-given clinical history determined each cohort assignment. Germline V gives CDR1 SGHRS, CDR2 YFSETQ. CDR3 length: 12 amino acids. V lost 6 bases to trimming and J lost 4 bases, with 10 bases between them.

The gene calls are TRBV5-1 and TRBJ2-5; possible D gene TRBD2, 6 bases. This TCR was sampled from a woman in her 30s who had recovered from COVID-19. The sequenced sample consisted of PBMCs or T cells enriched from blood (not recorded which). As DNA, the CDR3 is TGCGCCAGCAAGGAGGGAGGAGAGACCCAGTACTTC. Its protein is CASKEGGETQYF.